This TCR beta chain originates from a study of naive and memory T cell subsets (TCRdb year 2017). Context from the whole study: Sorted naive and memory T cell subsets from peripheral blood were analyzed in the study using a UMI-based, open-source pipeline for TCR alpha and beta sequencing. The functional CMV T cell responses agreed completely with IgG serology results. RNA was DNase-treated and reverse transcribed with TCR constant-region primers, mostly using SuperScript III.

From a lookup of the germline V gene, CDR1 and CDR2 are SQVTM and ANQGSEA. The CDR3 runs 10 residues from the cysteine to the phenylalanine. Only the CDR3 DNA stays, 30 bases, in frame from base 1. V gives up 6 bases and J gives up 4 bases, and the segment between their germline ends measures 6 bases. The library was prepared using UMI-ligation and nested PCR. An equimolar mix of two oligonucleotides covering both TRBC1 and TRBC2 was used as the beta constant-region primer. Four rounds of PCR were used to amplify ligated cDNA, with nested alpha and beta constant-region primers being used together with the SP2 primer. A single-stranded oligonucleotide containing the SP2 primer and a 12-nucleotide UMI was joined to the 3' end of the cDNA by T4 RNA ligase 1. Incubation of the ligation reaction lasted roughly 19-25 hours at 16 degrees C. PCR2 was typically run as a SYBR Green qPCR and stopped at a predetermined threshold to prevent over-amplification. Every purification after the first one was done using Agencourt AMPure XP magnetic beads. Libraries were quantified by Qubit and checked on a TapeStation, where a main peak was expected near 650 bp. The pooled libraries were sequenced on an Illumina MiSeq using v2 2x251 paired-end kits, which usually yielded about 0.85-2 million reads per sample. Each sample library was pooled at approximately 4 nM, and roughly 5-8% PhiX was included to improve cluster recognition. The authors' pipeline ran thus. FASTQ reads processed by Demultiplexor were assigned V and J genes by Decombinator through tag matching that tolerated a single base-pair mismatch. By using UMIs, Collapsinator corrected both sequencing errors and the frequency errors caused by PCR heterogeneity. TCRs were translated and CDR3s were extracted from the conserved cysteine to the FGXG phenylalanine by CDR3Translator, with non-productive sequences being flagged. Repertoires were subsampled to equal numbers of UMI-defined TCRs before Gini, Shannon entropy and inverse Simpson indices were calculated. Power-law fits to clonotype abundance distributions were performed by maximum likelihood within the linear range. When run on a single naive CD8 sample, MIGEC and the pipeline yielded similar UMI counts, similar unique TCR numbers and similar clonal distributions. One analysis removed from the naive repertoire any naive TCRs that were also present in any memory subset from the same donor. A set of 6,000 to 8,000 CMV-associated CDR3 sequences, compiled from VDJdb and a published dataset, was used to search the repertoires. TCRdb reworked the public reads: Q25 trimming with fastp, MiXCR clone assembly, productive beta chains retained. Rows are combined by CDR3 protein, so each entry shows the most common genes and DNA. These V and J calls originate from TCRdb's pipeline instead of the authors' own analysis. For this sample there are 85,000 or so distinct CDR3 sequences; about 10% appear just once. 1.2% of the sample lies in the top ten.

This clonotype occurred many times. Its recognized antigen is unknown. No quality values exist for individual bases; no much larger clone is one base distant. What the work shows at the level of the full study, not this receptor alone: The repertoire findings for the naive and memory subsets could not be validated against a ground truth, as none was available. Gini index rose and Shannon and inverse Simpson diversity fell from naive through CM, EM and EMRA in both CD4 and CD8 cells. RNA-based TCR counts may be influenced by expression changes linked to T cell activation and differentiation. A few larger clonotypes were present in naive repertoires, particularly the CD8 repertoires, and these clonotypes were possibly memory cells re-expressing CD45RA. After error correction, only a single occurrence was seen for over 95% of naive TCR sequences, so much steeper abundance distributions were produced than in memory subsets. A clonotype was defined as a single alpha or beta chain sequence rather than as a paired alpha/beta receptor. The abundance of TCRs followed a power law with an exponent that differed between naive and memory subsets yet stayed consistent across the three individuals.

From the second PCR step onward, the TCR alpha chain libraries and the TCR beta chain libraries were amplified separately. The CMV status of each donor was determined by measuring IFNgamma production from CD4+ T cells after fresh PBMCs had been stimulated overnight with CMV viral lysate. CD4 T cells were positively selected with Miltenyi beads, followed by positive selection of CD8 T cells from the CD4-negative fraction. After staining for CD3, CD4, CD8, CD45RA, CD27 and a live/dead dye, cells were sorted on a BD Aria II into four subsets based on CD45RA and CD27. Three healthy volunteers provided blood, and the blood of each volunteer was split into CD4 and CD8 T cells and then into four differentiation subsets. Approximately 120 ml of peripheral blood was taken from each donor, and PBMC were separated by density-gradient centrifugation on Ficoll-Paque PLUS. Sorted cells were lysed in RLT buffer, and RNA was extracted with a Qiagen RNeasy kit and stored at -80°C.

Source material: naive CD8+ T cells from blood. The cell subset or site label, as the study defines it: naive T cells, CD45RA high CD27+. The TCR originated in a human donor in good health. The chain employs TRBV29-1 and TRBJ1-1, with the D gene call left open. CDR3 sequence: CSVVSTEAFF. The base sequence is TGCAGCGTAGTAAGCACTGAAGCTTTCTTT.